The T cell receptor (beta chain) described here comes from a study of cytomegalovirus exposure and HLA in healthy donors. Both 60 Vbeta primers and 13 Jbeta primers went into the PCR. Clones were sequenced by immunoSEQ multiplex PCR, and TCRdb holds only the in-frame ones, with some missing. This table has about 160,000 clones, roughly 84% appearing once. This clone has a handful of counts. The sample taken for sequencing was PBMCs. This sequence originates from a man between 18 and 29 years old in good health and CMV-seropositive.

In nucleotides, the CDR3 is TGTGCCAGCAGCCCGCGCTCAATAGAAGATACGCAGTATTTT. Its protein product is CASSPRSIEDTQYF. The gene calls are TRBV13 and TRBJ2-3, with unresolved D. Looked up from germline, CDR1 is PRHDT and CDR2 is FYEKMQ (reference sequence). V lost 5 bases and J 5 bases, leaving 14 bases between the germline ends. The CDR3 is 14 residues long. Full variable domain (missing parts from reference TRBV13 and TRBJ2-3): AAGVIQSPRHLIKEKRETATLKCYPIPRHDTVYWYQQGPGQDPQFLISFYEKMQSDKGSIPDRFSAQQFSDYHSELNMSSLELGDSALYFCASSPRSIEDTQYFGPGTRLTVL.